The 21 T cell receptor beta chains in this list originate from one sample, sequenced in a study of T cell responses to AZD1222 COVID-19 vaccine. This table comes from immunoSEQ multiplex PCR, and its TCRdb copy is limited to in-frame clones, with some not included. Of fewer than 200,000 clones in the sample, about 88% are singletons; the top ten hold 1.5% to 2%. Sequencing was performed on peripheral blood, taken on day 0 of AZD1222 vaccination. All receptors derive from an adult in good health.

The rearrangement links TRBV19 to TRBJ1-2; tentative D call: TRBD1 (5 bases). Trimming took off 5 bases at V and 0 bases at J, with 10 bases between the two ends. The CDR3 totals 14 residues. CDR1 is LNHDA, CDR2 SQIVND, per germline (reference sequence). CDR3 coding DNA: TGTGCCAGTAGTGAGGCAGGGACTAACTATGGCTACACCTTC. This encodes CASSEAGTNYGYTF.

This clone was found once. The genes are TRBV3-1 (or the pseudogene TRBV3-2) and TRBJ2-3; no definite D call. V lost 6 bases to trimming and J lost 2 bases, with 15 bases between them. The V gene's germline CDR1 is LGHDT and CDR2 YNNKEL (reference sequence). The length of the CDR3 is 15 residues. The CDR3 nucleotides are TGTGCCAGCAGTGGTTCGACCCTCCACACAGATACGCAGTATTTT. This encodes CASSGSTLHTDTQYF.

J is TRBJ1-3 and V is TRBV10-1, with D unclear. The CDR3 covers 14 residues. Germline CDR1 and CDR2: WNHNN and SYGVQD (reference sequence). V lost 2 bases and J lost 1, with 6 bases in between. In DNA, the CDR3 is TGCGCCAGCAGTGAGGGATCTTCTGGAAACACCATATATTTT. Translation gives CASSEGSSGNTIYF.

The rearrangement uses TRBV29-1 and TRBJ1-2; TRBD1 is a possible D gene (6 bases). V lost 7 bases and J 7 bases, leaving 16 bases between the germline ends. The CDR3 is 12 residues long. Germline-derived CDR1 and CDR2 are SQVTM and ANQGSEA. The CDR3 loop reads CSGGGIGSGYTF. The DNA of the CDR3 is TGCAGCGGGGGGGGCATAGGGTCTGGCTACACCTTC.

The chain employs TRBV5-1 and TRBJ1-2; no firm D call. Looked up from germline, CDR1 is SGHRS and CDR2 is YFSETQ. V lost 0 bases, J lost 8 bases, and 17 bases lay in between. The CDR3 is 15 amino acids. CDR3: CASSLASGRPLGYTF. CDR3 bases: TGCGCCAGCAGCTTGGCCAGTGGCAGGCCCTTAGGCTACACCTTC.

The chain uses TRBV9 and TRBJ1-1, with 7 bases lining up with TRBD1. Germline CDR1 SGDLS, CDR2 YYNGEE. This CDR3 has 14 residues. The V and J ends lost 4 bases and 0 bases, in that order; junction bases with no gene match: 3. CDR3 amino acids: CASSLDRVNTEAFF. The CDR3 region has the DNA TGTGCCAGCAGCCTAGACAGGGTGAACACTGAAGCTTTCTTT.

V is TRBV28 and J is TRBJ2-2; D is ambiguous. CDR3 length: 12 residues. With 1 base removed from V and 8 bases from J, the gap between germline ends came to 5 bases. Germline-derived CDR1 and CDR2 are MDHEN and SYDVKM. The DNA of the CDR3 is TGTGCCAGCAGTTTATCCGGAGGGGAGCTGTTTTTT. It specifies CASSLSGGELFF.

This clone was counted a single time. The rearrangement uses TRBV7-2 and TRBJ2-5; 9 positions match TRBD1. Germline loops: CDR1 SGHTA, CDR2 FQGNSA. This CDR3 is 15 amino acids long. V lost 5 bases to trimming and J lost 4 bases; unmatched junction nucleotides: 8. The CDR3: CASSPPGTGRETQYF. In DNA, the CDR3 is TGTGCCAGCAGCCCCCCGGGGACAGGGAGAGAGACCCAGTACTTC.

The CDR3 coding sequence is TGTGCCAGCATTCGGGGGAATTCACCCCTCCACTTT. It specifies CASIRGNSPLHF. This chain links TRBV28 with TRBJ1-6; possible D gene TRBD1, 5 bases. V shed 7 bases and J shed 7 bases, with 8 bases lying between them. Germline CDR1 is MDHEN and CDR2 is SYDVKM. This CDR3 region has 12 residues.

The J gene is TRBJ2-7, the V gene TRBV2; D unresolved. The germline V and J ends were trimmed by 8 bases and 0 bases, with 11 bases remaining between them. The CDR3 contains 13 residues. Germline lookup yields CDR1 SNHLY and CDR2 FYNNEI. The CDR3 spells CASDPDNSYEQYF. CDR3 DNA: TGTGCCAGCGACCCCGACAACTCCTACGAGCAGTACTTC.

This clone was seen only once. The CDR3 sequence is CASSQDGSRDYGYTF. The CDR3 DNA reads TGTGCCAGCAGCCAAGATGGCAGCCGGGACTATGGCTACACCTTC. V usage is TRBV4-2 and J usage is TRBJ1-2; D remains ambiguous. The CDR3 contains 15 residues. The germline CDR1 and CDR2 sequences are LGHNA and YNFKEQ. With 0 bases removed from V and 3 bases from J, the gap between germline ends came to 11 bases.

This chain joins TRBV2 and TRBJ2-7, with 10 positions matching TRBD1. The CDR3 consists of 14 residues. V shed 10 bases and J 6 bases; nucleotides not matched to a gene: 12. CDR1 and CDR2 from the germline V gene are SNHLY and FYNNEI. The CDR3 nucleotides are TGTGCCAACCAGAGGGACAGGGGTAAGGGCGAGCAGTACTTC. Protein product: CANQRDRGKGEQYF.

This clone has more than one count but fewer than ten. The chain uses TRBV5-4 and TRBJ2-7; maybe TRBD2 (5 bases). CDR1 SGHNT and CDR2 YYREEE come from the germline V gene (reference sequence). This CDR3 spans 13 amino acids. Trimming left V 2 bases short and J 3 bases short, with 9 bases between. CDR3 in amino acids: CASSLMGVYEQYF. The CDR3 coding sequence is TGTGCCAGCAGCTTAATGGGAGTCTACGAGCAGTACTTC.

V is TRBV10-2 and J is TRBJ2-7; D is uncertain. The CDR3 is made up of 15 amino acids. Looked up from germline, CDR1 is WSHSY and CDR2 is SAAADI. Trimming left V 6 bases short and J 0 bases short, with 15 bases between. The CDR3 is CASRGLRLGSYEQYF. CDR3 nucleotide sequence: TGCGCCAGCAGGGGCCTGAGATTGGGCTCCTACGAGCAGTACTTC.

The V and J genes are TRBV18 and TRBJ2-3; the D gene could be TRBD1 or TRBD2 (5 bases each). V was shortened by 3 bases and J by 6 bases, with 16 bases between the two germline ends. CDR1 KGHSH and CDR2 LQKENI come from the germline V gene. CDR3 length: 15 amino acids. CDR3 nucleotides: TGTGCCAGCTCACCGGGACGTACCCGCGGGGATACGCAGTATTTT. As protein: CASSPGRTRGDTQYF.

This chain links TRBV6-5 with TRBJ2-1, with D perhaps TRBD2 (5 bases). The V end lost 9 bases, the J end lost 5 bases, and 17 bases lay between the germline ends. The CDR3 totals 14 residues. CDR1 and CDR2 from the germline V gene are MNHEY and SVGAGI. CDR3 bases: TGTGCCAGTTCGGACTTTACTTCCAACAATGAGCAGTTCTTC. It is translated as CASSDFTSNNEQFF.

The gene calls are TRBV6-5 and TRBJ2-1; no clear D gene. CDR1 MNHEY and CDR2 SVGAGI come from the germline V gene. Trimming cost V 0 bases and J 10 bases, with 13 bases left between them. The CDR3 extends over 14 amino acids. CDR3 DNA sequence: TGTGCCAGCAGTTACTCTTCGCCGGGCGGAGAGCAGTTCTTC. It translates to CASSYSSPGGEQFF.

The V gene is TRBV7-8, the J gene TRBJ1-1; D is ambiguous. The CDR3 totals 15 residues. V was trimmed by 5 bases and J by 4 bases, leaving 17 bases between them. From germline, CDR1 is SGHVS and CDR2 FQNEAQ. Here the CDR3 reads CASSQTTVVGTEAFF. CDR3 DNA sequence: TGTGCCAGCAGCCAAACGACGGTCGTGGGCACTGAAGCTTTCTTT. The full variable domain, in which reference TRBV7-8 and TRBJ1-1 provide the parts outside the CDR3, is GAGVSQSPRYKVAKRGQDVALRCDPISGHVSLFWYQQALGQGPEFLTYFQNEAQLDKSGLPSDRFFAERPEGSVSTLKIQRTQQEDSAVYLCASSQTTVVGTEAFFGQGTRLTVV.

The chain is built from TRBV5-1 and TRBJ1-4; D is ambiguous. Germline V lookup: CDR1 SGHRS, CDR2 YFSETQ. This CDR3 has 15 residues. V lost 2 bases and J lost 0, with 8 bases in between. DNA of the CDR3: TGCGCCAGCAGCTTAGGGTCCGCAACTAATGAAAAACTGTTTTTT. This codes for CASSLGSATNEKLFF.

This rearrangement joins TRBV7-2 to TRBJ2-5, with 7 bases identical to TRBD2. The CDR3 totals 14 residues. Germline CDR1 and CDR2: SGHTA and FQGNSA. Unmatched junction bases numbered 10, after V lost 5 bases and J lost 7 bases. The CDR3 loop reads CASSPGRTPGTQYF. In DNA form, the CDR3 reads TGTGCCAGCAGCCCCGGGAGGACACCGGGGACCCAGTACTTC.

This rearrangement joins TRBV4-1 to TRBJ1-4; 8 positions agree with TRBD1. The CDR3 covers 15 residues. V gave up 4 bases and J gave up 7 bases; unmatched junction bases: 8. Germline V gene sequence: CDR1 MGHRA, CDR2 YSYEKL. In DNA, the CDR3 is TGCGCCAGCAGCCCAGCCGGGACAGGAGGTGAAAAACTGTTTTTT. It specifies CASSPAGTGGEKLFF.